The 30 T cell receptor beta chains listed next were all sequenced from one sample in a study of a mutant IDH1 vaccine in newly diagnosed glioma. Their target antigens are unknown. The table came from immunoSEQ multiplex PCR; TCRdb's copy has only in-frame clones and leaves some out. The data show tens of thousands of clones, about 91% seen once. Time point noted: week 5, during vaccination. Each dose delivered 300 ug of mutant IDH1 20-mer peptide subcutaneously with imiquimod. The sequencing here drew on PBMCs, taken from a glioma patient whose treatment included an IDH1 peptide vaccine. The receptor source for this set is a woman aged 45-65 years with glioma.

This rearrangement joins TRBV7-9 to TRBJ1-2, with 9 bases identical to TRBD1. Germline CDR1 is SEHNR and CDR2 is FQNEAQ (reference sequence). The CDR3 spans 16 residues. V shed 2 bases and J 7 bases; nucleotides not matched to a gene: 11. The CDR3 nucleotides are TGTGCCAGCAGCTTAAGAAGGGGACAGGGTGAAGGTGGCTACACCTTC. Translation: CASSLRRGQGEGGYTF.

CDR3 nucleotide sequence: TGTGCCAGCAGTGAACAGGGTGAGCAGTTCTTC. Its translation is CASSEQGEQFF. V usage is TRBV6-1 and J usage is TRBJ2-1, with D perhaps matching TRBD1 (5 bases). V gave up 2 bases and J gave up 9 bases, with 5 bases separating them. This CDR3 spans 11 amino acids. The germline V gene encodes CDR1 MNHNS and CDR2 SASEGT.

V usage is TRBV19 and J usage is TRBJ2-3; TRBD2 agrees at 12 bases. This CDR3 has 17 amino acids. Germline-derived CDR1 and CDR2 are LNHDA and SQIVND (reference sequence). With V trimmed by 5 bases and J by 1 base, 7 bases remained unmatched. CDR3 sequence reads: CASSRTSGNLGTDTQYF. CDR3 nucleotides: TGTGCCAGTAGTCGGACTAGCGGGAATCTTGGCACAGATACGCAGTATTTT. Variable domain in full (rest from reference TRBV19 and TRBJ2-3): DGGITQSPKYLFRKEGQNVTLSCEQNLNHDAMYWYRQDPGQGLRLIYYSQIVNDFQKGDIAEGYSVSREKKESFPLTVTSAQKNPTAFYLCASSRTSGNLGTDTQYFGPGTRLTVL.

The gene calls are TRBV4-1 and TRBJ1-5; no clear D. From germline, CDR1 is MGHRA and CDR2 YSYEKL. V lost 4 bases, J lost 1 base, and 11 bases lay in between. This CDR3 is built from 15 residues. CDR3 sequence: CASSLNRGSNQPQHF. The CDR3 DNA follows: TGCGCCAGCAGCCTAAATCGTGGCAGCAATCAGCCCCAGCATTTT.

This sequence joins TRBV6-6 and TRBJ2-1; 7 bases agree with TRBD1. Germline CDR1 MNHNY, CDR2 SVGAGI (reference sequence). This CDR3 has 11 residues. Unmatched junction bases numbered 1, after V lost 4 bases and J lost 10 bases. The CDR3 here is CASSWTGEQFF. The CDR3 DNA sequence: TGTGCCAGCAGTTGGACAGGCGAGCAGTTCTTC.

This rearrangement joins TRBV5-4 to TRBJ2-4, with D maybe TRBD2 (6 bases). Trimming took off 2 bases at V and 4 bases at J, with 10 bases between the two ends. Germline loops: CDR1 SGHNT, CDR2 YYREEE (reference sequence). This CDR3 has 14 residues. The CDR3 spells CASSFPSGKNIQYF. Written as DNA, the CDR3 is TGTGCCAGCAGCTTCCCGAGCGGGAAAAACATTCAGTACTTC.

The rearrangement uses TRBV28 and TRBJ1-5, with D possibly being TRBD1 (5 bases). The CDR3 contains 15 residues. The ends were cut back, 3 bases at V and 4 bases at J, with 13 bases in the middle. In germline, CDR1 is MDHEN, CDR2 SYDVKM. Here the CDR3 reads CASSFVEGPNQPQHF. CDR3 DNA: TGTGCCAGCAGTTTCGTTGAGGGGCCTAATCAGCCCCAGCATTTT.

This clone was counted a single time. The chain links TRBV18 to TRBJ2-7; D gene uncertain. V was trimmed by 2 bases and J by 3 bases, leaving 11 bases between them. Germline V gives CDR1 KGHSH, CDR2 LQKENI. This CDR3 comprises 14 residues. CDR3 sequence (DNA): TGTGCCAGCTCACCAAATGGGCCGCTCTACGAGCAGTACTTC. It specifies CASSPNGPLYEQYF. The full variable domain, in which reference TRBV18 and TRBJ2-7 provide the parts outside the CDR3, is NAGVMQNPRHLVRRRGQEARLRCSPMKGHSHVYWYRQLPEEGLKFMVYLQKENIIDESGMPKERFSAEFPKEGPSILRIQQVVRGDSAAYFCASSPNGPLYEQYFGPGTRLTVT.

The chain employs TRBV4-1 and TRBJ2-7; D unclear. The CDR3 is made up of 15 amino acids. Germline-derived CDR1 and CDR2 are MGHRA and YSYEKL. Trimming left V 2 bases short and J 7 bases short, with 18 bases between. CDR3 region: CASSQLRAIKGEQYF. The CDR3 DNA reads as TGCGCCAGCAGCCAACTCCGGGCTATCAAAGGGGAGCAGTACTTC.

V gene TRBV5-5 combines with J gene TRBJ1-6; 7 nucleotides line up with TRBD1. Trimming cost V 2 bases and J 3 bases; bases outside gene matches: 2. The CDR3 contains 15 residues. Germline assignment: CDR1 SGHKS and CDR2 YYEKEE (reference sequence). DNA of the CDR3: TGTGCCAGCAGCTTCCGGGACAGCTATAATTCACCCCTCCACTTT. Translating gives CASSFRDSYNSPLHF.

The rearrangement links TRBV5-1 to TRBJ2-6; TRBD1 agrees at 9 bases. Germline-derived CDR1 and CDR2 are SGHRS and YFSETQ. The CDR3 runs 18 residues. The trim removed 3 bases at V and 0 bases at J, leaving 7 bases unmatched. The CDR3 reads CASSSSGQGFSGANVLTF. The CDR3 region has the DNA TGCGCCAGCAGCTCATCGGGACAGGGTTTCTCTGGGGCCAACGTCCTGACTTTC.

V usage is TRBV7-8 and J usage is TRBJ2-1, with TRBD2 identical over 15 bases. Germline assignment: CDR1 SGHVS and CDR2 FQNEAQ. The CDR3 runs 17 residues. The V and J ends lost 6 bases and 2 bases, in that order; junction bases with no gene match: 5. The CDR3 bases are TGTGCCAGCAGAACCGGGACTAGCGGGAGGACCTACAATGAGCAGTTCTTC. Translating it yields CASRTGTSGRTYNEQFF.

In DNA form, the CDR3 reads TGTGCCAGCAGTTACTCGAATGGCAGGGGGTACGAGCAGTACTTC. It codes for CASSYSNGRGYEQYF. The chain joins TRBV6-5 to TRBJ2-7, with TRBD1 identical over 7 bases. The CDR3 totals 15 residues. Per the germline V gene, CDR1 is MNHEY and CDR2 is SVGAGI. The J segment lost 4 bases and the V segment lost 0 bases, leaving 6 bases of the junction unmatched.

The chain combines TRBV5-1 with TRBJ2-3; 12 bases fit TRBD2. CDR3 size: 15 residues. The trim removed 3 bases at V and 3 bases at J, leaving 2 bases unmatched. Per the germline V gene, CDR1 is SGHRS and CDR2 is YFSETQ. The CDR3 DNA reads as TGCGCCAGCAGCTCCGGACTAGCGGGAACAGATACGCAGTATTTT. Amino acid sequence: CASSSGLAGTDTQYF.

A few counts support this clone. CDR3 DNA sequence: TGTGCCAGCAGCTCCAAGGGGGGGAGCAATCAGCCCCAGCATTTT. This gives the protein CASSSKGGSNQPQHF. The rearrangement links TRBV9 to TRBJ1-5; TRBD1 might be the D (6 bases). There are 15 residues in the CDR3. V lost 4 bases and J 1 base, leaving 12 bases between the germline ends. The germline CDR1 and CDR2 sequences are SGDLS and YYNGEE.

The chain is built from TRBV10-2 and TRBJ2-7; TRBD2 might be the D (5 bases). The CDR3 extends over 12 amino acids. Per the germline V gene, CDR1 is WSHSY and CDR2 is SAAADI. Trimming left V 0 bases short and J 6 bases short, with 6 bases between. The DNA for the CDR3 is TGCGCCAGCAGTGAGTCTCGGGGCGAGCAGTACTTC. Protein: CASSESRGEQYF.

The genes are TRBV11-3 and TRBJ2-1; D possibly corresponds to TRBD1 (5 bases). CDR1 and CDR2 from the germline V gene are SGHNT and YENEEA. The V end was cut by 4 bases, the J end by 2 bases, with 12 bases between. The CDR3 length is 15 residues. Written as DNA, the CDR3 is TGTGCCAGCAGCTCCCGTCAGGGTCCCTACAATGAGCAGTTCTTC. It translates to CASSSRQGPYNEQFF.

This clone was seen once. The V and J genes are TRBV30 and TRBJ1-4; D is unresolved. V lost 0 bases and J lost 0, with 14 bases in between. Germline CDR1 is GTSNPN and CDR2 is SVGIG (reference sequence). There are 17 residues in the CDR3. The CDR3 nucleotides are TGTGCCTGGAGTGTACTTTCCCATGAGGCAACTAATGAAAAACTGTTTTTT. As protein: CAWSVLSHEATNEKLFF.

The CDR3 bases are TGTGCCAGCAGCTTAGAGATTTGGGCGGAGAATGGCTACACCTTC. Amino acids: CASSLEIWAENGYTF. V gene TRBV11-2 combines with J gene TRBJ1-2; the D is unclear. The germline V and J ends were trimmed by 0 bases and 6 bases, with 14 bases remaining between them. Germline V gives CDR1 SGHAT, CDR2 FQNNGV. CDR3 length: 15 residues.

The chain has TRBV7-9 and TRBJ2-7, with a tentative D call TRBD1 (5 bases). The CDR3 runs 14 residues. CDR1 SEHNR and CDR2 FQNEAQ come from the germline V gene (reference sequence). The germline V and J ends were trimmed by 6 bases and 5 bases, with 17 bases remaining between them. The CDR3 loop is CASSSPQGSHEQYF. CDR3 in DNA: TGTGCCAGCAGTTCGCCTCAGGGAAGCCACGAGCAGTACTTC.

This chain links TRBV19 with TRBJ1-5, with 7 bases identical to TRBD1. The CDR3 is 15 amino acids. Looked up from germline, CDR1 is LNHDA and CDR2 is SQIVND (reference sequence). V lost 3 bases, J lost 5 bases, and 7 bases stayed unmatched. CDR3 sequence reads: CASSIWAGGDQPQHF. In DNA form, the CDR3 reads TGTGCCAGTAGTATTTGGGCAGGGGGGGATCAGCCCCAGCATTTT.

In this sample, this clone turned up once. The rearrangement joins TRBV6-6 to TRBJ1-5; D gene uncertain. Germline lookup yields CDR1 MNHNY and CDR2 SVGAGI (reference sequence). Trimming stripped 4 bases from V and 8 bases from J, with 15 bases between. The CDR3 sequence is 14 residues long. The CDR3 sequence: CASSSTTALEPQHF. The CDR3 DNA is TGTGCCAGCAGTTCAACGACTGCGTTGGAGCCCCAGCATTTT.

The chain joins TRBV5-1 to TRBJ2-5; TRBD1 matches 7 bases. The germline V gene encodes CDR1 SGHRS and CDR2 YFSETQ. The length of the CDR3 is 13 residues. V was pared by 7 bases and J by 2 bases, with 5 bases of the junction left unmatched. CDR3 coding DNA: TGCGCCAGCCGGGGACAGCCACAAGAGACCCAGTACTTC. Translating it yields CASRGQPQETQYF. Looking up the rest from reference TRBV5-1 and TRBJ2-5 gives the full variable domain: KAGVTQTPRYLIKTRGQQVTLSCSPISGHRSVSWYQQTPGQGLQFLFEYFSETQRNKGNFPGRFSGRQFSNSRSEMNVSTLELGDSALYLCASRGQPQETQYFGPGTRLLVL.

V usage is TRBV10-3 and J usage is TRBJ1-1; D might be TRBD1 (6 bases). The CDR3 covers 14 residues. The V end lost 3 bases, the J end lost 3 bases, and 11 bases lay between the germline ends. Germline loops: CDR1 ENHRY, CDR2 SYGVKD. CDR3 residues: CAISELQGYTEAFF. For the CDR3, the DNA is TGTGCCATCAGTGAATTACAGGGATACACTGAAGCTTTCTTT.

The rearrangement joins TRBV28 to TRBJ1-2, with no clear D. CDR3 length: 12 amino acids. Between the trimmed V and J ends, which lost 5 bases and 4 bases, there was a span of 8 bases. CDR1 and CDR2 from the germline V gene are MDHEN and SYDVKM. The CDR3 sequence is CASSTGAYGYTF. As DNA, the CDR3 is TGTGCCAGCAGTACGGGCGCCTATGGCTACACCTTC.

This clone has just one count. V and J are TRBV27 and TRBJ2-5; no clear D gene. The V gene lost 3 bases and the J gene lost 2 bases, with 7 bases spanning the gap. Germline CDR1 is MNHEY and CDR2 is SMNVEV (reference sequence). The CDR3 sequence is 13 residues long. Here the CDR3 reads CASSFYSQETQYF. DNA for the CDR3: TGTGCCAGCAGTTTCTACAGTCAAGAGACCCAGTACTTC.

The chain employs TRBV9 and TRBJ1-3; TRBD1 might be the D (6 bases). The CDR3 length is 17 residues. Trimming cost V 0 bases and J 6 bases, with 19 bases left between them. The germline V gene has CDR1 SGDLS and CDR2 YYNGEE. CDR3 nucleotide sequence: TGTGCCAGCAGCGTAGGCCCCGGCAGGGGAGGTGAAAACACCATATATTTT. Translating gives CASSVGPGRGGENTIYF.

The chain carries TRBV6-6 and TRBJ2-1, with 8 bases fitting TRBD2. The J segment lost 2 bases and the V segment lost 4 bases, leaving 7 bases of the junction unmatched. The germline gives CDR1 MNHNY, CDR2 SVGAGI (reference sequence). The CDR3 spans 16 residues. This CDR3 is CASSSKGAGAYNEQFF. The CDR3 coding sequence is TGTGCCAGCAGTTCCAAAGGAGCGGGAGCCTACAATGAGCAGTTCTTC.

This rearrangement joins TRBV28 to TRBJ1-3; D ambiguous. The CDR3 sequence is 15 residues long. V lost 4 bases to trimming and J lost 4 bases, with 14 bases between them. CDR1 is MDHEN, CDR2 SYDVKM, per germline. CDR3 coding DNA: TGTGCCAGCAGTTACGACGCCCGGTGGGGAAACACCATATATTTT. Protein: CASSYDARWGNTIYF. Combining the CDR3 with reference TRBV28 and TRBJ1-3 gives the whole variable domain DVKVTQSSRYLVKRTGEKVFLECVQDMDHENMFWYRQDPGLGLRLIYFSYDVKMKEKGDIPEGYSVSREKKERFSLILESASTNQTSMYLCASSYDARWGNTIYFGEGSWLTVV.

This clone has only a few counts. The chain has TRBV2 and TRBJ1-1; D perhaps matches TRBD1 (5 bases). The CDR3 consists of 12 residues. Per the germline V gene, CDR1 is SNHLY and CDR2 is FYNNEI. The V end was cut by 3 bases, the J end by 5 bases, with 7 bases between. In DNA form, the CDR3 reads TGTGCCAGCAGTGACAGGGTTACTGAAGCTTTCTTT. Its protein is CASSDRVTEAFF.